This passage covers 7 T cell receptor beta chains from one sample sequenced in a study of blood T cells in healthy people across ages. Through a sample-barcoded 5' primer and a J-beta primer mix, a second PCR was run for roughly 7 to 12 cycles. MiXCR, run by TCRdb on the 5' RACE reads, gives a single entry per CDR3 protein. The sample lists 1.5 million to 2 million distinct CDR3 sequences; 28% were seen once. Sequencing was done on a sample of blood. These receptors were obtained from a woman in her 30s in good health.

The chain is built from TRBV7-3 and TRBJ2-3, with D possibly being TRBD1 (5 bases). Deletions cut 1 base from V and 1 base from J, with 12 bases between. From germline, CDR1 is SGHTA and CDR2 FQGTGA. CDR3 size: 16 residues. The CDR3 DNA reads TGTGCCAGCAGCTTAAGTTGGATAGGGGGCACAGATACGCAGTATTTT. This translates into CASSLSWIGGTDTQYF.

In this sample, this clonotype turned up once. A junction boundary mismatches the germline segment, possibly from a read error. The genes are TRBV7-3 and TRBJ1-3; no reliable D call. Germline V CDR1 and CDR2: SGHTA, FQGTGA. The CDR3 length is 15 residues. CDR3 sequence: CTSSPMAGTGNTIYF. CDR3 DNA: TGTACCAGCAGCCCAATGGCTGGAACTGGAAACACCATATATTTT. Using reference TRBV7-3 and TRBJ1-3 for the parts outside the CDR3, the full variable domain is GAGVSQTPSNKVTEKGKYVELRCDPISGHTALYWYRQSLGQGPEFLIYFQGTGAADDSGLPNDRFFAVRPEGSVSTLKIQRTERGDSAVYLCTSSPMAGTGNTIYFGEGSWLTVV.

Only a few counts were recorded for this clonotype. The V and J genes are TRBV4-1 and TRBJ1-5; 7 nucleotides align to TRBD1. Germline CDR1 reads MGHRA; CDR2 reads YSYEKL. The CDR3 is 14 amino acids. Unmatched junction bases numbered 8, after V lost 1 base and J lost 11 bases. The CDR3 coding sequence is TGCGCCAGCAGCCAAGGAGACAGGGAATCGGCCCAGCATTTT. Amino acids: CASSQGDRESAQHF.

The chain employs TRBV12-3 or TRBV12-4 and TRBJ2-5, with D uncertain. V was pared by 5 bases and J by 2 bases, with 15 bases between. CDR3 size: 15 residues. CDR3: CASSPGWAAQETQYF. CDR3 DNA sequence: TGTGCCAGCAGTCCGGGCTGGGCGGCTCAAGAGACCCAGTACTTC.

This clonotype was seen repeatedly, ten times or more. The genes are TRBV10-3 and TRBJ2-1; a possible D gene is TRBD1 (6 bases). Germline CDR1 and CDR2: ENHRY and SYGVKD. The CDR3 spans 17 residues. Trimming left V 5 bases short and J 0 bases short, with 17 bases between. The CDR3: CAISKAGDTSSYNEQFF. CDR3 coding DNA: TGTGCCATCAGTAAAGCTGGGGACACGAGCTCCTACAATGAGCAGTTCTTC.

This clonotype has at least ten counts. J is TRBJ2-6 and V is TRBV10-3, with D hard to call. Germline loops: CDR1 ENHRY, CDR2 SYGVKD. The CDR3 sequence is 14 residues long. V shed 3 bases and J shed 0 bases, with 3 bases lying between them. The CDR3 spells CAISDSSGANVLTF. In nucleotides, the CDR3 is TGTGCCATCAGTGATAGCTCTGGGGCCAACGTCCTGACTTTC.

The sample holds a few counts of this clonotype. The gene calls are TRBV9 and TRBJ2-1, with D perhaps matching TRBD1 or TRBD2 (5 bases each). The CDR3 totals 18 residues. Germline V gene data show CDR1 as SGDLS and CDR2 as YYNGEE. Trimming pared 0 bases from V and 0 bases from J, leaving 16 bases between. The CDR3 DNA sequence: TGTGCCAGCAGCGTAGGGGGGTGGGATCCTAGCTCCTACAATGAGCAGTTCTTC. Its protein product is CASSVGGWDPSSYNEQFF.